The TCR beta chain under discussion was sequenced for a study of low-dose radiotherapy and immunotherapy resistance in tumors (dated 2022 in TCRdb). Study-wide context: In Cohort 1, each fraction delivered 0.5 Gy every 2 weeks, and the prescribed total PTV dose was 6.5 Gy. Cyclophosphamide 200 mg/m2 was given intravenously every two weeks, one day before each radiation and immunotherapy administration. Starting on cycle 1 day 1, patients took 300 mg of aspirin by mouth once daily for four cycles. Patients in Cohort 2 were given 1 Gy per fraction every two weeks, for a total of 13 Gy across 26 weeks. Eight patients were included in the translational analysis: three from the first dose cohort and the first five from the second dose cohort. Nivolumab and ipilimumab were both given intravenously, with nivolumab at a 240 mg flat dose every two weeks and ipilimumab at 1 mg/kg every six weeks. Randomization of trial participants into treatment groups was not performed.

Interpreted using the paper, the time point label stands for: after trial treatment. The treatment or condition label, read with the paper, signifies: LDRT plus nivolumab, ipilimumab, low-dose cyclophosphamide and aspirin (RACIN trial). Donors were enrolled in RACIN, a single-arm phase I dose-escalation trial in which nivolumab, ipilimumab, aspirin, low-dose cyclophosphamide and low-dose radiotherapy were combined. Patients were eligible if they had advanced solid tumors that were TIL-negative. The CDR3 runs 14 residues from the cysteine to the phenylalanine. Of all the DNA, just the CDR3 is kept, 42 bases in frame from base 1. Clipping removes 5 bases from V and 1 base from J, with 2 as the unmatched junction base count. CDR1 and CDR2, per the germline V gene, are MDHEN and SYDVKM. There are many counts of this clonotype. Its antigen is unknown. Base quality data are lacking; no much larger clone is found one base away.

TCRdb names Illumina HiSeq 2500 as the instrument used. First-strand cDNA was synthesized using Superscript III and a set of TRAV- and TRBV-specific primers, so that both TCRalpha and TCRbeta chains were covered. TCRs were amplified with Phusion for roughly 19 PCR cycles, with a constant-region primer paired with the adapter attached to the V primers. Isolated mRNA was amplified with the MessageAmp II aRNA Amplification Kit, using an approximately 17-hour in vitro transcription at 37°C. mRNA for TCR sequencing was isolated with the Dynabeads mRNA DIRECT Purification Kit. Indexed Illumina adapters were added in a second Phusion PCR of about 27 cycles, after which AMPure XP beads were used to purify the products. The paper's processing steps were these. Custom Perl scripts were used to pool TCR sequences that encoded the same protein, to remove out-of-frame sequences, and to calculate the abundance of each clonotype. The analysis excluded TCR sequences that were supported by just one read. Shannon entropy, Gini index, clonality, richness, and the frequency of TCRs shared between repertoires were included as repertoire metrics. TCRdb trimmed the raw reads at Q25, called clones with MiXCR and kept productive beta chains. When rows share a CDR3 protein, they turn into one entry using the most common DNA and genes. TCRdb's processing, not the authors', yielded these V and J calls. The sample table records around 84,000 distinct CDR3 sequences; over 15% of these occur just once. The ten largest account for roughly 1.4% of the sample.

This receptor chain uses TRBV28 and TRBJ1-2; 9 bases in between match TRBD1. The receptor was derived from a male donor with prostate cancer. Specimen: PBMCs, collected after low-dose radiotherapy plus immunotherapy. The CDR3 region has the sequence CASSPGQGNYGYTF. The nucleotide sequence reads as follows: TGTGCCAGCAGTCCGGGACAGGGTAACTATGGCTACACCTTC.